The 23 T cell receptor beta chains listed next were all sequenced from one sample in a study of blood T cell repertoires in COVID-19. Only in-frame clones appear in the TCRdb table, and some are missing; sequencing was by immunoSEQ multiplex PCR. This sample carries tens of thousands of clones, 70% to 90% of them seen once, and the ten largest clones take 2.9%. Sequencing was performed on peripheral blood. These receptors originate from an elderly woman with acute or convalescent COVID-19.

This rearrangement joins TRBV3-1 (or the pseudogene TRBV3-2) to TRBJ1-2; D not certain. In germline, CDR1 is LGHDT, CDR2 YNNKEL (reference sequence). This CDR3 is 14 amino acids long. V lost 1 base, J lost 6 bases, and 12 bases lay in between. The CDR3 spells CASSQVTGGDGYTF. The CDR3 bases are TGTGCCAGCAGCCAAGTTACGGGTGGTGATGGCTACACCTTC.

This clone showed up just once. J is TRBJ1-6 and V is TRBV28; D gene unclear. V was trimmed by 3 bases and J by 10 bases, leaving 13 bases between them. Germline CDR1 reads MDHEN; CDR2 reads SYDVKM. This CDR3 is built from 14 residues. The CDR3 region has the DNA TGTGCCAGCAGTTTCTCTTCCAGAGGCTCACCCCTCCACTTT. Translation gives CASSFSSRGSPLHF.

The J gene is TRBJ1-2, the V gene TRBV18; D is ambiguous. CDR1 and CDR2 (germline): KGHSH, LQKENI. The V end lost 1 base, the J end lost 4 bases, and 7 bases lay between the germline ends. The CDR3 covers 13 residues. CDR3 region: CASSPQEVYGYTF. DNA for the CDR3: TGTGCCAGCTCACCACAGGAGGTCTATGGCTACACCTTC.

The CDR3 DNA reads TGCGCCACCCGGGGAGCACGGGTCCTGACTTTC. The encoded protein is CATRGARVLTF. The chain has TRBV10-1 and TRBJ2-6; D perhaps matches TRBD2 (5 bases). V was pared by 10 bases and J by 13 bases, with 14 bases between. Germline CDR1 reads WNHNN; CDR2 reads SYGVQD (reference sequence). The CDR3 is 11 amino acids.

The rearrangement links TRBV7-2 to TRBJ2-7, with 8 nucleotides matching TRBD1. Trimming took 4 bases from V and 2 from J; bases not matched to a gene: 4. The CDR3 length is 14 residues. Germline loops: CDR1 SGHTA, CDR2 FQGNSA. CDR3 bases: TGTGCCAGCAGCTCCAACAGGGGGGCCTACGAGCAGTACTTC. Its translation: CASSSNRGAYEQYF.

This sequence joins TRBV30 and TRBJ2-7, with 13 bases matching TRBD2. The CDR3 loop spans 14 amino acids. CDR1 and CDR2 (germline): GTSNPN, SVGIG (reference sequence). Trimming at V came to 3 bases and at J to 7 bases, leaving 6 bases not matched to a gene. Here the CDR3 reads CAWRGPGLAGEQYF. CDR3 bases: TGTGCCTGGAGGGGCCCGGGACTAGCGGGAGAGCAGTACTTC. Drawing the rest from reference TRBV30 and TRBJ2-7, the complete variable domain is SQTIHQWPATLVQPVGSPLSLECTVEGTSNPNLYWYRQAAGRGLQLLFYSVGIGQISSEVPQNLSASRPQDRQFILSSKKLLLSDSGFYLCAWRGPGLAGEQYFGPGTRLTVT.

V gene TRBV7-9 combines with J gene TRBJ1-4; the match to TRBD1 covers 7 bases. CDR3 size: 15 residues. Trimming took 5 bases from V and 5 from J; bases not matched to a gene: 8. CDR1 and CDR2 from the germline V gene are SEHNR and FQNEAQ (reference sequence). The DNA of the CDR3 is TGTGCCAGCAGCCGGACCGGGACAGAGAATGAAAAACTGTTTTTT. Encoded protein: CASSRTGTENEKLFF. The full variable domain, with the rest looked up from reference TRBV7-9 and TRBJ1-4, is DTGVSQNPRHKITKRGQNVTFRCDPISEHNRLYWYRQTLGQGPEFLTYFQNEAQLEKSRLLSDRFSAERPKGSFSTLEIQRTEQGDSAMYLCASSRTGTENEKLFFGSGTQLSVL.

CDR3 sequence (DNA): TGTGCCATCAGTGAGTCGGGACAGGTAGTCGAGACCCAGTACTTC. Its translation is CAISESGQVVETQYF. The chain couples TRBV10-3 to TRBJ2-5; 8 nucleotides align to TRBD1. The CDR3 contains 15 residues. CDR1 is ENHRY, CDR2 SYGVKD, per germline. The ends lost 0 bases at V and 5 bases at J; junction bases unmatched: 5.

V usage is TRBV3-1 (or the pseudogene TRBV3-2) and J usage is TRBJ1-2; TRBD1 might be the D (5 bases). CDR3 size: 13 residues. The germline V gene encodes CDR1 LGHDT and CDR2 YNNKEL (reference sequence). The ends were cut back, 8 bases at V and 3 bases at J, with 13 bases in the middle. The CDR3 sequence: CASGGETDYGYTF. DNA for the CDR3: TGTGCCAGCGGGGGGGAAACGGACTATGGCTACACCTTC.

The chain combines TRBV7-6 with TRBJ2-3; the match to TRBD2 covers 10 bases. The CDR3 has 15 amino acids. V lost 6 bases, J lost 0 bases, and 3 bases stayed unmatched. Germline CDR1 SGHVS, CDR2 FNYEAQ. CDR3 in DNA: TGTGCCAGCAGACTAGCGGGGATTAGCACAGATACGCAGTATTTT. Its translation is CASRLAGISTDTQYF.

The V gene is TRBV7-6, the J gene TRBJ2-5, with 10 positions matching TRBD2. The CDR3 spans 16 residues. Germline trimming cut 1 base from V and 2 bases from J; bases unmatched to any gene: 4. Germline V lookup: CDR1 SGHVS, CDR2 FNYEAQ. CDR3 loop: CASSLGVAGGQETQYF. In DNA, the CDR3 is TGTGCCAGCAGCTTAGGGGTAGCGGGGGGACAAGAGACCCAGTACTTC.

The rearrangement joins TRBV7-8 to TRBJ2-2, with D perhaps matching TRBD2 (6 bases). The V end was cut by 5 bases, the J end by 0 bases, with 7 bases between. This CDR3 comprises 14 residues. CDR1 and CDR2 (germline): SGHVS, FQNEAQ. CDR3 nucleotides: TGTGCCAGCAGCGCGGGACCGAACACCGGGGAGCTGTTTTTT. Its translation: CASSAGPNTGELFF.

V gene TRBV7-8 combines with J gene TRBJ2-3, with TRBD2 as a possible D gene (6 bases). This CDR3 is 16 amino acids long. Trimming took off 5 bases at V and 1 base at J, with 16 bases between the two ends. Germline assignment: CDR1 SGHVS and CDR2 FQNEAQ. CDR3 protein: CASSLGLPLGTDTQYF. DNA of the CDR3: TGTGCCAGCAGCCTAGGACTACCCCTTGGCACAGATACGCAGTATTTT.

This rearrangement joins TRBV30 to TRBJ1-6; unclear D gene. The CDR3 covers 13 residues. Trimming pared 3 bases from V and 6 bases from J, leaving 9 bases between. CDR1 is GTSNPN, CDR2 SVGIG, per germline (reference sequence). CDR3: CAWSLPINSPLHF. CDR3 coding DNA: TGTGCCTGGAGCTTACCTATTAATTCACCCCTCCACTTT. Combining the CDR3 with reference TRBV30 and TRBJ1-6 gives the whole variable domain SQTIHQWPATLVQPVGSPLSLECTVEGTSNPNLYWYRQAAGRGLQLLFYSVGIGQISSEVPQNLSASRPQDRQFILSSKKLLLSDSGFYLCAWSLPINSPLHFGNGTRLTVT.

This clone appeared a single time. The chain recombines TRBV18 with TRBJ2-5, with D possibly TRBD1 on 5 matching bases. V shed 6 bases and J shed 5 bases, with 19 bases lying between them. The CDR3 is 15 amino acids. In germline, CDR1 is KGHSH, CDR2 LQKENI. DNA for the CDR3: TGTGCCAGCTCGAAAGTCCAGGGCCTACTTGAGACCCAGTACTTC. This codes for CASSKVQGLLETQYF.

The chain carries TRBV28 and TRBJ1-5, with TRBD1 matching 7 bases. Germline V lookup: CDR1 MDHEN, CDR2 SYDVKM. The trim removed 9 bases at V and 7 bases at J, leaving 6 bases unmatched. The CDR3 length is 12 residues. The DNA of the CDR3 is TGTGCCAGTGGACAGGTAGACCAGCCCCAGCATTTT. Translating gives CASGQVDQPQHF.

This chain uses TRBV27 with TRBJ2-2; 7 nucleotides line up with TRBD2. V lost 5 bases to trimming and J lost 6 bases; unmatched junction nucleotides: 9. Germline values: CDR1 MNHEY, CDR2 SMNVEV (reference sequence). This CDR3 spans 15 amino acids. CDR3 bases: TGTGCCAGCAGTACACTAGCGACCGTTGCCGGGGAGCTGTTTTTT. Protein product: CASSTLATVAGELFF.

This clone appeared a single time. The V gene is TRBV7-9, the J gene TRBJ1-1, with a weak D call TRBD1 (5 bases). With 5 bases removed from V and 7 bases from J, the gap between germline ends came to 17 bases. CDR3 length: 14 residues. Germline V lookup: CDR1 SEHNR, CDR2 FQNEAQ (reference sequence). The CDR3 DNA is TGTGCCAGCAGCCGAGACACACCCACAGGTGAAGCTTTCTTT. Translation gives CASSRDTPTGEAFF. Supplemented by reference TRBV7-9 and TRBJ1-1, the full variable domain reads DTGVSQNPRHKITKRGQNVTFRCDPISEHNRLYWYRQTLGQGPEFLTYFQNEAQLEKSRLLSDRFSAERPKGSFSTLEIQRTEQGDSAMYLCASSRDTPTGEAFFGQGTRLTVV.

This rearrangement joins TRBV18 to TRBJ1-2; D is unclear. V was clipped by 1 base and J by 7 bases, with 16 bases between them. The germline V gene encodes CDR1 KGHSH and CDR2 LQKENI. The CDR3 is 15 amino acids. Here the CDR3 DNA reads TGTGCCAGCTCACCACGCACCGGGGAAGGTAGTGGCTACACCTTC. This encodes CASSPRTGEGSGYTF.

The genes are TRBV5-6 and TRBJ2-7; 9 bases are shared with TRBD1. This CDR3 is built from 14 residues. The J segment lost 7 bases and the V segment lost 4 bases, leaving 9 bases of the junction unmatched. In germline, CDR1 is SGHDT, CDR2 YYEEEE. CDR3 region: CASSRDRVTGEQYF. Written as DNA, the CDR3 is TGTGCCAGCAGCAGGGACAGGGTAACGGGGGAGCAGTACTTC. Variable domain in full (rest from reference TRBV5-6 and TRBJ2-7): DAGVTQSPTHLIKTRGQQVTLRCSPKSGHDTVSWYQQALGQGPQFIFQYYEEEERQRGNFPDRFSGHQFPNYSSELNVNALLLGDSALYLCASSRDRVTGEQYFGPGTRLTVT.

The chain combines TRBV27 with TRBJ2-1; 7 bases match TRBD1. V lost 5 bases and J lost 4; bases outside the gene matches: 2. Germline CDR1 MNHEY, CDR2 SMNVEV (reference sequence). This CDR3 region has 13 residues. The CDR3 here is CASSTGQYNEQFF. The CDR3 DNA reads TGTGCCAGCAGTACGGGACAGTACAATGAGCAGTTCTTC.

This sequence joins TRBV15 and TRBJ1-1, with D perhaps TRBD1 (5 bases). CDR1 is LNHNV and CDR2 is YYDKDF in the germline V gene (reference sequence). CDR3 size: 13 residues. V dropped 1 base and J dropped 6 bases, with 9 bases sitting between them. CDR3 in amino acids: CATSRVGGAEAFF. The CDR3 coding sequence is TGTGCCACCAGCAGAGTCGGAGGGGCTGAAGCTTTCTTT.

V and J are TRBV6-5 and TRBJ1-5; TRBD1 might be the D (6 bases). This CDR3 spans 14 amino acids. V lost 7 bases and J lost 1, with 11 bases in between. The germline V gene has CDR1 MNHEY and CDR2 SVGAGI. As DNA, the CDR3 is TGTGCCAGCAAAGGGGGGGCGAGCAATCAGCCCCAGCATTTT. It specifies CASKGGASNQPQHF.